The 9 T cell receptor delta chains below all came from one sample that was sequenced in a study of gamma-delta chains in newborns, infants, children. TCRdb repeated clone calling on the reads with CATT. The sample lists around 5,200 delta-chain clones; about 14% were seen once. Sequencing used blood, obtained at baseline. The receptors originated from a child who was a newborn, infant or young child, either healthy, febrile or measles-vaccinated (not recorded which).

This clone is termed medium-sized. The V call is TRDV2, the J call TRDJ1, with TRDD3 matching over 8 bases. Germline V gene data show CDR1 as GEAIGNYY and CDR2 as EKD. This CDR3 has 15 amino acids. Trimming at V came to 3 bases and at J to 0 bases, leaving 5 bases not matched to a gene. CDR3 bases: TGTGCCTGTGACGCCCTACTGGGGGACACCGATAAACTCATCTTT. This encodes CACDALLGDTDKLIF.

This clone was observed a handful of times. This chain uses TRDV2 with TRDJ1; 13 positions agree with TRDD3. The CDR3 runs 21 residues. Trimming cost V 3 bases and J 0 bases; bases outside gene matches: 18. Germline CDR1 GEAIGNYY, CDR2 EKD. CDR3 nucleotide sequence: TGTGCCTGTGACGCCCTTCCTACCGTACTGGGGGATACGCCGTACACCGATAAACTCATCTTT. It encodes CACDALPTVLGDTPYTDKLIF.

By its share, this clone is medium-sized. The chain joins TRDV2 to TRDJ2; 11 nucleotides line up with TRDD3. Germline V CDR1 and CDR2: GEAIGNYY, EKD. V shed 3 bases and J 6 bases; nucleotides not matched to a gene: 8. The CDR3 loop spans 16 amino acids. The CDR3 DNA sequence: TGTGCCTGTGACCCCATGGGGGATACGACGGCAGCACAACTCTTCTTT. It codes for CACDPMGDTTAAQLFF.

This clone was detected many times. V usage is TRDV2 and J usage is TRDJ3; TRDD3 agrees at 10 bases. The CDR3 covers 20 residues. Looked up from germline, CDR1 is GEAIGNYY and CDR2 is EKD. V lost 0 bases and J lost 1; bases outside the gene matches: 8. The CDR3 sequence: CACDTVELGDASWDTRQMFF. The CDR3 DNA sequence: TGTGCCTGTGACACCGTAGAACTGGGGGATGCGTCCTGGGACACCCGACAGATGTTTTTC.

The rearrangement uses TRDV1 and TRDJ1; 10 bases map to TRDD3. CDR3 length equals 23 residues. The germline V gene encodes CDR1 TSWWSYY and CDR2 QGS. V dropped 0 bases and J dropped 0; count of bases not matched to a gene: 22. The CDR3 DNA is TGTGCTCTTGGGGAACTGGCTAAGGTCGGGGGGATACGCCCCACCTTTAACACCGATAAACTCATCTTT. Amino acid sequence: CALGELAKVGGIRPTFNTDKLIF.

Regarding this clone: Possible read error: a much larger clone is one base away. The identical CDR3 is also encoded by other nucleotide sequences in the sample. The chain employs TRDV1 and TRDJ1, with a weak D call TRDD2 (6 bases). Per the germline V gene, CDR1 is TSWWSYY and CDR2 is QGS. The CDR3 extends over 23 amino acids. The CDR3 region is CALGEFVSRPLAFPGTGGDKLIF. The CDR3 nucleotides are TGTGCCCTTGGGGAATTTGTATCCCGTCCGCTGGCCTTCCCCGGGACAGGGGGCGATAAACTCATCTTT.

By share of the sample, this clone is medium-sized. A read error likely explains this, since a far larger clone differs by one base. Additional DNA sequences in this sample encode the identical CDR3. V is TRDV1 and J is TRDJ1; D ambiguous. Germline CDR1 and CDR2: TSWWSYY and QGS. The length of the CDR3 is 11 residues. The CDR3 is CALGLAFKLIF. The CDR3 nucleotides are TGTGCCCTTGGGCTCGCCTTTAAACTCATCTTT.

This clone was seen a few times. A read error likely explains this, since a far larger clone differs by one base. This specimen includes other DNA sequences encoding the same CDR3. V gene TRDV3 combines with J gene TRDJ1; TRDD2 aligns across 9 bases. The CDR3 consists of 16 residues. Looked up from germline, CDR1 is TVYSNPD and CDR2 is GDNSRS (reference sequence). V gave up 2 bases and J gave up 2 bases; unmatched junction bases: 12. The CDR3 DNA sequence: TGTGCCTTTCGCCCTTCCTACTGGTTTCGTACCGATAAACTCATCTTT. It specifies CAFRPSYWFRTDKLIF.

This clone was counted a few times. A read error may produce the germline difference seen at one junction end. V gene TRDV1 combines with J gene TRDJ1; D is perhaps TRDD3 (6 bases). CDR1 is TSWWSYY, CDR2 QGS, per germline. This CDR3 contains 21 residues. The CDR3 sequence: CALGQLRPMGVYWEDTDKLIF. The CDR3 coding sequence is TGTGCTCTTGGGCAACTACGACCCATGGGGGTATACTGGGAGGACACCGATAAACTCATCTTT.